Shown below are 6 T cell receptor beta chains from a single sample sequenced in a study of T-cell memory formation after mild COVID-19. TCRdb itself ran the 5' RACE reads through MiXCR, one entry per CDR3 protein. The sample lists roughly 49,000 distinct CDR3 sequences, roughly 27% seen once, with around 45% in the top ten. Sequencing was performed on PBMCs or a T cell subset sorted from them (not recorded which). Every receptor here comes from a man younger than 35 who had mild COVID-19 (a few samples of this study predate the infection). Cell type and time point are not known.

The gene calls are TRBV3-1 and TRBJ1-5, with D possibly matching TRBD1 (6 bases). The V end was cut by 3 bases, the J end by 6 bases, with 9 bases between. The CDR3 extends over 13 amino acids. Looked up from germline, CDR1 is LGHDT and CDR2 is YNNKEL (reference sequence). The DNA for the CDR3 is TGTGCCAGCAGCCATTACAGGGCTCAGCCCCAGCATTTT. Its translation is CASSHYRAQPQHF.

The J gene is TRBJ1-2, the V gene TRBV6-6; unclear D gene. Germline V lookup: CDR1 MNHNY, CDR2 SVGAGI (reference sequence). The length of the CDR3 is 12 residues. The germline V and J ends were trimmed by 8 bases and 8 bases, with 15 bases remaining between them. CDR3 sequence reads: CASGPGIRGYTF. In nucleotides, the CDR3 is TGTGCCAGCGGACCGGGGATTCGAGGCTACACCTTC.

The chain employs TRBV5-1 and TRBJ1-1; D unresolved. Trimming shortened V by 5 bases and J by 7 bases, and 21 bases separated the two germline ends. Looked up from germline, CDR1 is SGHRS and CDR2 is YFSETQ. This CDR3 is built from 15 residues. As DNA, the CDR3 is TGCGCCAGCAGATTGAGGCCGTGGGGTGGGGATGAAGCTTTCTTT. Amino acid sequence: CASRLRPWGGDEAFF.

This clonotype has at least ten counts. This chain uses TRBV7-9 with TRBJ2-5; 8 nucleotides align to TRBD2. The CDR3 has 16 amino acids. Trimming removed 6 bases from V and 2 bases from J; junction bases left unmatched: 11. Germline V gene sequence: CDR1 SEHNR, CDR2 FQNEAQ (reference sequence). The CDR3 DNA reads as TGTGCCAGCAGAGCACCCGGGACTAGGGGGCAAGAGACCCAGTACTTC. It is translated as CASRAPGTRGQETQYF. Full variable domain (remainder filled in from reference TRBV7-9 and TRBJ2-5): DTGVSQNPRHKITKRGQNVTFRCDPISEHNRLYWYRQTLGQGPEFLTYFQNEAQLEKSRLLSDRFSAERPKGSFSTLEIQRTEQGDSAMYLCASRAPGTRGQETQYFGPGTRLLVL.

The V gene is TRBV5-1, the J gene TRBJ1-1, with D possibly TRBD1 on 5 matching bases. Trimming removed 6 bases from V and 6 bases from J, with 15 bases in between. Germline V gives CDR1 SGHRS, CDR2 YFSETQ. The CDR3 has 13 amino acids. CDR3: CASTLGGGSEAFF. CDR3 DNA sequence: TGCGCCAGCACCCTCGGCGGGGGTTCTGAAGCTTTCTTT.

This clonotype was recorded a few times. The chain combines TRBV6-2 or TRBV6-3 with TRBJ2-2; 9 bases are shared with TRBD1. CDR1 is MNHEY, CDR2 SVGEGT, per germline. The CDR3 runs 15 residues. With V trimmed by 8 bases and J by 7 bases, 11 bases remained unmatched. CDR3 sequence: CASDRAGTGRGELFF. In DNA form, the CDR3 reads TGTGCCAGCGACAGGGCCGGGACAGGGCGCGGGGAGCTGTTTTTT.